These T cell receptor beta chains were read from a single sample in a study of shared clonotypes between healthy human individuals. TCRdb's copy holds only in-frame clones and misses some; the assay was immunoSEQ multiplex PCR. The repertoire holds roughly 110,000 clones, with over 65% as singletons. Sequencing was performed on memory CD8+ T cells sorted from blood. The source of these receptors is a woman aged 25 to 39 in good health. Both conserved end residues are part of each CDR3. The order of the fields is CDR3 DNA, CDR3 protein, CDR3 length, D gene, J gene, clone size, V gene. The D gene is left open where the match is weak. Part of the rows lack a size; the others show once, few, many or a class for expanded clones.

DNA: TGTGCCAGCAGCCAAAGGGGACGGAACACTGAAGCTTTCTTT; CDR3: CASSQRGRNTEAFF; length: 14; D: -; J: TRBJ1-1; size: -; V: TRBV14
DNA: TGTGCCAGTAGTACTCTCCTTGGACTAGCGTTGGCAACAGATACGCAGTATTTT; CDR3: CASSTLLGLALATDTQYF; length: 18; D: TRBD2; J: TRBJ2-3; size: -; V: TRBV19
DNA: TGCGCCAGCAGCTTGGGTCAAGGGGCCACTGAAGCTTTCTTT; CDR3: CASSLGQGATEAFF; length: 14; D: -; J: TRBJ1-1; size: -; V: TRBV5-1
DNA: TGTGCCAGCAGCTTTGGCGGGAGGAGCACAGATACGCAGTATTTT; CDR3: CASSFGGRSTDTQYF; length: 15; D: TRBD2; J: TRBJ2-3; size: few; V: TRBV5-6
DNA: TGTGCCAGCAGCCAAGGGGGGACAGTGTACCAAGAGACCCAGTACTTC; CDR3: CASSQGGTVYQETQYF; length: 16; D: TRBD1; J: TRBJ2-5; size: -; V: TRBV14
DNA: TGTGCCAGCAGCGTAGAAGAAGGGGTAACTGAAGCTTTCTTT; CDR3: CASSVEEGVTEAFF; length: 14; D: -; J: TRBJ1-1; size: -; V: TRBV9
DNA: TGTGCCAGCAGCCCCCCTAGCGGTGGGGGGGAGCTGTTTTTT; CDR3: CASSPPSGGGELFF; length: 14; D: TRBD2; J: TRBJ2-2; size: once; V: TRBV7-9
DNA: TGCGCCAGCAGTGGTGACGGGGATACGCAGTATTTT; CDR3: CASSGDGDTQYF; length: 12; D: -; J: TRBJ2-3; size: once; V: TRBV10-2
DNA: TGTGCCAGCAGTTTTAGAGGGACAGGATCCTACAATGAGCAGTTCTTC; CDR3: CASSFRGTGSYNEQFF; length: 16; D: TRBD1; J: TRBJ2-1; size: -; V: TRBV28
DNA: TGTGCCAGCTCACAAGACAGGGTTGAGGAGCTGTTTTTT; CDR3: CASSQDRVEELFF; length: 13; D: TRBD1; J: TRBJ2-2; size: -; V: TRBV18
DNA: TGTGCCAGCAGTTCGGTCGGGGAGGGCAATCAGCCCCAGCATTTT; CDR3: CASSSVGEGNQPQHF; length: 15; D: -; J: TRBJ1-5; size: -; V: TRBV27
DNA: TGTGCCAGCAGTCCGGGGACAGTTAGCAATCAGCCCCAGCATTTT; CDR3: CASSPGTVSNQPQHF; length: 15; D: TRBD1; J: TRBJ1-5; size: -; V: TRBV27
DNA: TGTGCCAGCAGCCCCGGGGACGTCACCGGGGAGCTGTTTTTT; CDR3: CASSPGDVTGELFF; length: 14; D: -; J: TRBJ2-2; size: -; V: TRBV13
DNA: TGTGCCAGCAGTTTATCCCCCCGCACAGATACGCAGTATTTT; CDR3: CASSLSPRTDTQYF; length: 14; D: -; J: TRBJ2-3; size: -; V: TRBV28
DNA: TGTGCCAGCAGCCTGGGACTAGCGGGAGGGCCGAACACCGGGGAGCTGTTTTTT; CDR3: CASSLGLAGGPNTGELFF; length: 18; D: TRBD2; J: TRBJ2-2; size: -; V: TRBV5-5
DNA: TGTGCCAGCAGTTTATGGGGGGCTGGGGCCAACGTCCTGACTTTC; CDR3: CASSLWGAGANVLTF; length: 15; D: -; J: TRBJ2-6; size: few; V: TRBV27
DNA: TGTGCCAGCAGTGCGGGAGTGAGTGCAGATACGCAGTATTTT; CDR3: CASSAGVSADTQYF; length: 14; D: -; J: TRBJ2-3; size: -; V: TRBV6-4
DNA: TGCGCCAGCAGCTTGGGGTACGGCTCATTCAATGAGCAGTTCTTC; CDR3: CASSLGYGSFNEQFF; length: 15; D: -; J: TRBJ2-1; size: -; V: TRBV5-1
DNA: TGTGCCTGGAGTACGGATAGGCACAATGAGCAGTTCTTC; CDR3: CAWSTDRHNEQFF; length: 13; D: -; J: TRBJ2-1; size: many; V: TRBV30
DNA: TGTGCCAGCAGTGAGTTAGACTACTACGAGCAGTTCTTC; CDR3: CASSELDYYEQFF; length: 13; D: -; J: TRBJ2-1; size: -; V: TRBV25-1
DNA: TGCGCCAGCAGCTCAACCTTCTCCTACGAGCAGTACTTC; CDR3: CASSSTFSYEQYF; length: 13; D: -; J: TRBJ2-7; size: -; V: TRBV5-1
DNA: TGTGCCAGCAAGGGCGGGAGGGCCTCGTCCGGGGAGCTGTTTTTT; CDR3: CASKGGRASSGELFF; length: 15; D: TRBD2; J: TRBJ2-2; size: -; V: TRBV2